Listed below are T cell receptor beta chains from one sample, sequenced in a study of T-cell reconstitution after alpha-beta-depleted transplantation in children. Each CDR3 protein gets one entry after TCRdb re-called the PCR reads with MiXCR. The table records around 300,000 distinct CDR3 sequences, around a tenth of them present only once. The specimen was peripheral blood, collected 180 days after TCRalphabeta/CD19-depleted stem cell transplant. The receptors were sampled from a male patient between 2 and 9 years old who had a stem cell transplant for chronic granulomatous disease, so the T cells may come from the graft donor. Both conserved end residues are part of each CDR3. The D gene is left open where the match is weak. Expanded clones are given a class, and other clones once, few, many or no size at all.

cdr3_nt: TGTGCCATCAGTGAACACTACAATGAGCAGTTCTTC; cdr3_aa: CAISEHYNEQFF; d_call: .; j_call: TRBJ2-1; clone_size: many; v_call: TRBV10-3
cdr3_nt: TGCAGTGCTAGAGCGCAGGGGGTCTACGAGCAGTACTTC; cdr3_aa: CSARAQGVYEQYF; d_call: TRBD1; j_call: TRBJ2-7; clone_size: many; v_call: TRBV20-1
cdr3_nt: TGTGCCAGCAGGAGAACAGGGGCTATACGGGAGCGGGAGCAGTACTTC; cdr3_aa: CASRRTGAIREREQYF; d_call: .; j_call: TRBJ2-7; clone_size: many; v_call: TRBV5-6
cdr3_nt: TGTGCCAGCAGCACCAGGGTAGTCTCTGGAAACACCATATATTTT; cdr3_aa: CASSTRVVSGNTIYF; d_call: .; j_call: TRBJ1-3; clone_size: many; v_call: TRBV7-2
cdr3_nt: TGTGCCAGCTCACCCGGGACAGGGTTCGTCACCGGGGAGCTGTTTTTT; cdr3_aa: CASSPGTGFVTGELFF; d_call: TRBD1; j_call: TRBJ2-2; clone_size: few; v_call: TRBV18
cdr3_nt: TGTGCCAGCAGTTACCAGCTTACCTACGAGCAGTACTTC; cdr3_aa: CASSYQLTYEQYF; d_call: .; j_call: TRBJ2-7; clone_size: many; v_call: TRBV6-6
cdr3_nt: TGCGCCAGCAGCCATAGGCTAGCGAACACCGGGGAGCTGTTTTTT; cdr3_aa: CASSHRLANTGELFF; d_call: .; j_call: TRBJ2-2; clone_size: many; v_call: TRBV4-3
cdr3_nt: TGCAGCGTGCCTAACATTTGGGGAGGAGACTACGAGCAGTACTTC; cdr3_aa: CSVPNIWGGDYEQYF; d_call: .; j_call: TRBJ2-7; clone_size: many; v_call: TRBV29-1
cdr3_nt: TGTGCCAGCAGCTTAGGGGCACAGGCCCCTCAGCCCCAGCATTTT; cdr3_aa: CASSLGAQAPQPQHF; d_call: .; j_call: TRBJ1-5; clone_size: many; v_call: TRBV9
cdr3_nt: TGTGCCAGCAGTTTCGGGGGAGATCAGCCCCGGCATTTT; cdr3_aa: CASSFGGDQPRHF; d_call: .; j_call: TRBJ1-5; clone_size: .; v_call: TRBV12-3/TRBV12-4
cdr3_nt: TGTGCCAGCTCTGGGACGGCTTATGGGTTGAAGGAGCAGTTCTTC; cdr3_aa: CASSGTAYGLKEQFF; d_call: .; j_call: TRBJ2-1; clone_size: many; v_call: TRBV2
cdr3_nt: TGTGCCACCAGTGATCGGACTAGCGGACGCACAGATACGCAGTATTTT; cdr3_aa: CATSDRTSGRTDTQYF; d_call: TRBD2; j_call: TRBJ2-3; clone_size: few; v_call: TRBV24-1